The clone carrying this T cell receptor beta chain was found a few times. Its antigen is currently unknown. The CDR3 goes on 3 residues after the read ends, and that part is filled in from the germline J gene. The length of the CDR3 is 12 residues. V dropped 3 bases and J dropped 7 bases, with 9 bases sitting between them. Germline V CDR1 and CDR2: KGHSH, LQKENI. The method was immunoSEQ multiplex PCR; TCRdb's version includes in-frame clones alone and lacks a portion of them. The specimen gives around 15,000 clones without singletons; the ten biggest hold roughly 13%. This record belongs to a study of T cell clonality in common variable immunodeficiency. Regarding the study as a whole: Common variable immunodeficiency TCR beta sequences reportedly had fewer deletions and N-nucleotide insertions.

Sequencing was done on a sample of peripheral blood mononuclear cells. This clonotype was obtained from a human donor with common variable immunodeficiency. The chain uses TRBV18 and TRBJ1-2; D gene ambiguous. The part of the CDR3 DNA that was read is TGTGCCAGCTCACCCACAGTGGGTGGC. Amino acids: CASSPTVGG. The CDR3 reads in full as CASSPTVGGYTF.